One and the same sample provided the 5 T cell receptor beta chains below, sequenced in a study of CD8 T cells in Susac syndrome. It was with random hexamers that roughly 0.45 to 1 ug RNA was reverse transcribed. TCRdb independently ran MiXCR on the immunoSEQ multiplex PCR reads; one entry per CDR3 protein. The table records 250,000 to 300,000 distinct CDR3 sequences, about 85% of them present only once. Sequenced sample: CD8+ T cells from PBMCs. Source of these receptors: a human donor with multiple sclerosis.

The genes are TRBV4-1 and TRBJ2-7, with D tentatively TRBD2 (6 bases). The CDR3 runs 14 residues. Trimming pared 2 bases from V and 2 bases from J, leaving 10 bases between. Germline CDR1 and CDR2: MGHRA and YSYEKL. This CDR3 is CASSQLAYTYEQYF. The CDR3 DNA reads TGCGCCAGCAGCCAACTAGCGTATACCTACGAGCAGTACTTC.

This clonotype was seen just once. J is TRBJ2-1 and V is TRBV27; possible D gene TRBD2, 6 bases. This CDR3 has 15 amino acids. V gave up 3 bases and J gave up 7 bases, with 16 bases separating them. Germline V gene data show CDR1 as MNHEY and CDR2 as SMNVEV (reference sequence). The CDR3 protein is CASSLRARSGNEQFF. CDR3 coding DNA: TGTGCCAGCAGTTTGAGAGCCCGGAGCGGGAATGAGCAGTTCTTC.

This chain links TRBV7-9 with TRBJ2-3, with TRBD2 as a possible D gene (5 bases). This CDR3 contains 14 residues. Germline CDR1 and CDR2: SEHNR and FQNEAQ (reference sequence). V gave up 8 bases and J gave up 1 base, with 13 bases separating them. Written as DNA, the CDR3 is TGTGCCAGCGGAGGCCCCGGGGGCACAGATACGCAGTATTTT. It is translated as CASGGPGGTDTQYF.

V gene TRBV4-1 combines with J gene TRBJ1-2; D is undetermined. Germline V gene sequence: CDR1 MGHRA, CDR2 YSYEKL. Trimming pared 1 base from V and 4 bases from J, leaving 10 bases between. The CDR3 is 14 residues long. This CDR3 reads CASSQVSNGYGYTF. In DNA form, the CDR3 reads TGCGCCAGCAGCCAAGTGTCAAACGGCTATGGCTACACCTTC.

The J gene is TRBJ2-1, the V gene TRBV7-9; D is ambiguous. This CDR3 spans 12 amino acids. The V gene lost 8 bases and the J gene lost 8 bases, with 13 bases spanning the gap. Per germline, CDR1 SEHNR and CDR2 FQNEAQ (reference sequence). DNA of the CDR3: TGTGCCAGCGGATCCCGTCAGGATGAGCAGTTCTTC. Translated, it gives CASGSRQDEQFF.